This T cell receptor beta chain was obtained from a study of radiation and T cells in renal cell carcinoma. Indicated time point: baseline pretreatment blood. Treatment noted: 15 Gy SBRT to primary tumor, nephrectomy 4 weeks later. The tumor was a clear cell renal cell carcinoma. The method was immunoSEQ multiplex PCR; TCRdb's version includes in-frame clones alone and lacks a portion of them. The repertoire holds roughly 100,000 clones, 70% to 85% seen once, with less than 7% in the top ten. Losses at the gene ends were 0 bases for V and 6 bases for J; bases not matched to a gene: 10. CDR1 and CDR2 from the germline V gene are LGHNA and YSLEER. The CDR3 has 17 residues.

The rearrangement uses TRBV4-3 and TRBJ2-3; 9 nucleotides line up with TRBD2. This sequence originates from a man aged 60-69 years with renal cell carcinoma. The sample consisted of blood, taken from a patient whose treatment included radiotherapy and nephrectomy. The DNA for the CDR3 is TGCGCCAGCAGCCAAGAATTTACAGCGGGAGGTGGGGATACGCAGTATTTT. Translated, it gives CASSQEFTAGGGDTQYF.